This T cell receptor (beta chain) comes out of a study of blood T cells in healthy people across ages. Study-wide results and caveats: Fewer expanded clones and more diversity marked long-lived versus aged donors. Naive T cell percentage showed a strong correlation with the diversity of TCR beta.

Through a sample-barcoded 5' primer and a J-beta primer mix, a second PCR was run for 7 to 11 cycles. TCRdb re-analysed the 5' RACE reads in MiXCR, keeping a single row per CDR3 protein. The sample contains about 780,000 distinct CDR3 sequences, approximately 59% of which appear only once. This clonotype was seen only a few times. Its specificity is not known. Germline V gives CDR1 SGHTA, CDR2 FQGNSA. Trimming took off 3 bases at V and 0 bases at J, with 12 bases between the two ends. The CDR3 is made up of 17 amino acids. The clonotype was recovered from a man aged 25-40 years in good health. What was sequenced was blood. The chain uses TRBV7-2 and TRBJ1-6; D gene unclear. CDR3 nucleotides: TGTGCCAGCAGCTTGAGGATATTAAGCTCCTATAATTCACCCCTCCACTTT. It translates to CASSLRILSSYNSPLHF.